The 19 T cell receptor beta chains presented below share a single source sample, sequenced in a study of cytomegalovirus exposure and HLA in healthy donors. Primers: 60 Vbeta forward and 13 Jbeta reverse. Some clones are missing from TCRdb's copy, which holds only in-frame ones; the method was immunoSEQ multiplex PCR. The sample consists of 110,000 to 150,000 clones, about 80% of them appearing once. Sequencing was done on a sample of PBMCs. The receptors shown here come from a male donor in good health and CMV-seronegative.

The rearrangement links TRBV4-1 to TRBJ2-3; 7 bases fit TRBD1. The V gene end was trimmed by 4 bases and the J gene end by 6 bases; junction bases not matched to a gene: 4. The CDR3 totals 13 residues. Germline V CDR1 and CDR2: MGHRA, YSYEKL. The CDR3 region has the DNA TGCGCCAGCAGCCTAGACAGGGATGATACGCAGTATTTT. Translation: CASSLDRDDTQYF.

The chain combines TRBV5-8 with TRBJ2-3; TRBD1 might be the D (5 bases). V was cut by 5 bases and J by 6 bases, with 13 bases left in between. The CDR3 has 13 residues. Germline-derived CDR1 and CDR2 are SGHTS and YDEGEE. CDR3 protein: CASSLDSSDTQYF. The CDR3 DNA reads as TGTGCCAGCAGTTTAGACAGTTCCGATACGCAGTATTTT.

This clone has a single count. Germline and junction disagree at one end, which may indicate a read error. This sample also contains other DNA sequences that code for the same CDR3. The V gene is TRBV19, the J gene TRBJ2-1; tentative D call: TRBD2 (6 bases). The germline V gene encodes CDR1 LNHDA and CDR2 SQIVND (reference sequence). This CDR3 has 15 residues. The CDR3 spells CASSIRGITYNEQFF. The CDR3 nucleotides read TGTGCCAGCAGTATTCGGGGGATCACCTACAATGAGCAGTTCTTC. The variable domain in full, completed from reference TRBV19 and TRBJ2-1, reads DGGITQSPKYLFRKEGQNVTLSCEQNLNHDAMYWYRQDPGQGLRLIYYSQIVNDFQKGDIAEGYSVSREKKESFPLTVTSAQKNPTAFYLCASSIRGITYNEQFFGPGTRLTVL.

This clone was counted between two and nine times. The chain joins TRBV5-1 to TRBJ1-6; D unclear. V was trimmed by 0 bases and J by 5 bases, leaving 12 bases between them. The CDR3 runs 16 residues. Germline-derived CDR1 and CDR2 are SGHRS and YFSETQ. CDR3 nucleotides: TGCGCCAGCAGCTTGGGGACCGGAGGAAATAATTCACCCCTCCACTTT. Translating gives CASSLGTGGNNSPLHF.

The chain recombines TRBV5-4 with TRBJ1-2; tentatively, D is TRBD1 (6 bases). This CDR3 contains 17 residues. Trimming pared 0 bases from V and 4 bases from J, leaving 19 bases between. In germline, CDR1 is SGHNT, CDR2 YYREEE (reference sequence). The CDR3 spells CASSLGGLRGLGYGYTF. CDR3 nucleotides: TGTGCCAGCAGCTTGGGAGGCTTGCGGGGGCTGGGCTATGGCTACACCTTC.

The chain joins TRBV27 to TRBJ1-5; D might be TRBD1 (5 bases). V was cut by 3 bases and J by 2 bases, with 11 bases left in between. Per the germline V gene, CDR1 is MNHEY and CDR2 is SMNVEV (reference sequence). This CDR3 region has 15 residues. The CDR3 protein is CASSFGGRGNQPQHF. The CDR3 DNA sequence: TGTGCCAGCAGTTTTGGGGGGAGGGGCAATCAGCCCCAGCATTTT.

The rearrangement uses TRBV7-9 and TRBJ2-2; 8 bases agree with TRBD1. CDR1 is SEHNR, CDR2 FQNEAQ, per germline (reference sequence). The CDR3 runs to 14 residues. Trimming cost V 11 bases and J 7 bases; bases outside gene matches: 12. The CDR3 DNA reads TGTGCCTGCCGGGACAGGAAAGGTTTCGGGGAGCTGTTTTTT. It codes for CACRDRKGFGELFF.

Comment on this clone: The sample has other DNA sequences that encode this CDR3 too. The gene calls are TRBV27 and TRBJ2-7, with D perhaps matching TRBD2 (5 bases). V was clipped by 5 bases and J by 2 bases, with 10 bases between them. From germline, CDR1 is MNHEY and CDR2 SMNVEV (reference sequence). CDR3 size: 13 residues. CDR3 nucleotide sequence: TGTGCCAGCAGTGGAGGCTGGCCCTACGAGCAGTACTTC. Amino acids: CASSGGWPYEQYF.

The CDR3 loop reads CASSLPLGGGEGYTF. Here the CDR3 DNA reads TGTGCCAGCAGTTTGCCTCTGGGGGGGGGCGAAGGCTACACCTTC. The J gene is TRBJ1-2, the V gene TRBV28; D may be TRBD1 (6 bases). CDR3 length equals 15 residues. Germline loops: CDR1 MDHEN, CDR2 SYDVKM. V shed 3 bases and J shed 8 bases, with 19 bases lying between them.

V gene TRBV7-2 combines with J gene TRBJ1-2, with 7 bases that match TRBD1. CDR1 is SGHTA and CDR2 is FQGNSA in the germline V gene. V shed 5 bases and J 1 base; nucleotides not matched to a gene: 4. This CDR3 has 14 amino acids. CDR3 in amino acids: CASSPRQGNYGYTF. CDR3 coding DNA: TGTGCCAGCAGCCCCCGACAGGGTAACTATGGCTACACCTTC.

The CDR3 loop is CASSQSGIGTVWNTEAFF. DNA of the CDR3: TGTGCCAGCAGCCAATCAGGAATCGGGACTGTCTGGAACACTGAAGCTTTCTTT. The chain has TRBV7-3 and TRBJ1-1; D may be TRBD1 (5 bases). There are 18 residues in the CDR3. Trimming left V 5 bases short and J 1 base short, with 23 bases between. Germline CDR1 SGHTA, CDR2 FQGTGA.

This chain joins TRBV7-9 and TRBJ1-4, with D possibly TRBD1 on 6 matching bases. V lost 5 bases to trimming and J lost 4 bases, with 14 bases between them. The CDR3 spans 15 residues. The germline V gene encodes CDR1 SEHNR and CDR2 FQNEAQ (reference sequence). CDR3 loop: CASSQGQGLNEKLFF. The CDR3 region has the DNA TGTGCCAGCAGCCAGGGGCAAGGGCTTAATGAAAAACTGTTTTTT.

V and J are TRBV5-6 and TRBJ2-7; 8 bases are shared with TRBD1. The J segment lost 0 bases and the V segment lost 6 bases, leaving 5 bases of the junction unmatched. Germline V gives CDR1 SGHDT, CDR2 YYEEEE. This CDR3 contains 14 residues. CDR3 coding DNA: TGTGCCAGCAAATTGACAGGGGACTCCTACGAGCAGTACTTC. Translated: CASKLTGDSYEQYF. Variable domain in full (rest from reference TRBV5-6 and TRBJ2-7): DAGVTQSPTHLIKTRGQQVTLRCSPKSGHDTVSWYQQALGQGPQFIFQYYEEEERQRGNFPDRFSGHQFPNYSSELNVNALLLGDSALYLCASKLTGDSYEQYFGPGTRLTVT.

The chain employs TRBV15 and TRBJ1-2; D unclear. The CDR3 has 15 amino acids. The V gene's germline CDR1 is LNHNV and CDR2 YYDKDF (reference sequence). Trimming pared 0 bases from V and 2 bases from J, leaving 10 bases between. The CDR3 loop reads CATSRDLGSNYGYTF. Here the CDR3 DNA reads TGTGCCACCAGCAGAGATCTGGGCAGCAACTATGGCTACACCTTC.

The chain uses TRBV30 and TRBJ2-5, with 7 bases that match TRBD2. The tail of the sequence fits TRBJ2-7 better, so the J call may be wrong. Looked up from germline, CDR1 is GTSNPN and CDR2 is SVGIG (reference sequence). The CDR3 is 15 residues long. The CDR3 region is CAWGGDVASIYEQYF. The CDR3 DNA reads as TGTGCCTGGGGGGGGGACGTGGCCTCTATCTACGAGCAGTACTTC.

This clone was seen a single time. The chain employs TRBV4-2 and TRBJ1-2; no firm D call. Germline assignment: CDR1 LGHNA and CDR2 YNFKEQ. Trimming shortened V by 2 bases and J by 3 bases, and 7 bases separated the two germline ends. The CDR3 length is 13 residues. The CDR3 coding sequence is TGTGCCAGCAGCCAACCGGGATACTATGGCTACACCTTC. As protein: CASSQPGYYGYTF.

The chain combines TRBV6-6 with TRBJ2-7, with 7 nucleotides matching TRBD2. Per germline, CDR1 MNHNY and CDR2 SVGAGI (reference sequence). The V gene end was trimmed by 6 bases and the J gene end by 5 bases; junction bases not matched to a gene: 13. CDR3 length: 15 residues. The DNA for the CDR3 is TGTGCCAGCAGCTTAACGGGAGGAGGGAACCACGAGCAGTACTTC. As protein: CASSLTGGGNHEQYF.

V usage is TRBV30 and J usage is TRBJ1-2; D remains ambiguous. This CDR3 spans 13 amino acids. Trimming removed 0 bases at V and 4 bases at J, with 9 bases between. Germline-derived CDR1 and CDR2 are GTSNPN and SVGIG (reference sequence). The CDR3 DNA reads TGTGCCTGGAGTGTAAGGGAGATCTATGGCTACACCTTC. Translating gives CAWSVREIYGYTF. The entire variable domain, with the rest obtained from reference TRBV30 and TRBJ1-2, is as follows: SQTIHQWPATLVQPVGSPLSLECTVEGTSNPNLYWYRQAAGRGLQLLFYSVGIGQISSEVPQNLSASRPQDRQFILSSKKLLLSDSGFYLCAWSVREIYGYTFGSGTRLTVV.

The rearrangement links TRBV4-1 to TRBJ1-2, with D perhaps TRBD1 (5 bases). This CDR3 is 15 amino acids long. Germline V lookup: CDR1 MGHRA, CDR2 YSYEKL. V lost 5 bases, J lost 0 bases, and 13 bases lay in between. The CDR3 coding sequence is TGCGCCAGCAGCGCTACAGGAAAAGCTAACTATGGCTACACCTTC. Translating gives CASSATGKANYGYTF.